The source of this T cell receptor beta chain is a study of blood T cell repertoires in COVID-19. Germline V gene lookup returns CDR1 KGHDR and CDR2 SFDVKD. Trimming took off 5 bases at V and 5 bases at J, with 7 bases between the two ends. The CDR3 extends over 12 amino acids. Original handling: From reference gene primer amplification, estimates of nucleated cell counts were derived. Some clones are missing from TCRdb's copy, which holds only in-frame ones; the method was immunoSEQ multiplex PCR. That table gives V, J and clone size, and the DNA gave D and trimming. The top ten clones hold 11% to 15% of a sample with 150,000 to 200,000 clones, roughly 74% of them seen once.

The chain employs TRBV24-1 and TRBJ2-3, with D possibly matching TRBD1 (6 bases). Sequenced material: peripheral blood. The clonotype was recovered from a woman at least 80 years old with acute or convalescent COVID-19. CDR3 DNA sequence: TGTGCCACCAGTGTACAGGGAGATACGCAGTATTTT. This codes for CATSVQGDTQYF.